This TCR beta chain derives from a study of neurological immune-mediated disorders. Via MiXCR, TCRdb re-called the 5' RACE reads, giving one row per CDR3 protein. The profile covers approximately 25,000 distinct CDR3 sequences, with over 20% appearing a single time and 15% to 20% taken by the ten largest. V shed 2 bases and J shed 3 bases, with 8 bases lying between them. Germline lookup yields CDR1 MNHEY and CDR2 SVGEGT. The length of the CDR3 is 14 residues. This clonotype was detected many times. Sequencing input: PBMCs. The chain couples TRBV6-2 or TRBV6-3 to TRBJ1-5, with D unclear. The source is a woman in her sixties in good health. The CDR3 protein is CASSYRVLNQPQHF. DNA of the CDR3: TGTGCCAGCAGTTACAGGGTCCTCAATCAGCCCCAGCATTTT.